What follows are 25 T cell receptor beta chains derived from one specimen sequenced in a study of beta chain features in type 1 diabetes. Isolated RNA was reverse transcribed in full, so expressed TCRB transcripts were sequenced. Profiled with immunoSEQ multiplex PCR; TCRdb holds only in-frame clones, not every one. Found here are nearly 250,000 clones, around 65% of them singletons; the top ten hold roughly 0.048%. The material sequenced was naive CD4+ T cells from blood. The origin of the receptors is a man under 40 in good health.

This clone came up a few times. This chain links TRBV9 with TRBJ2-5, with D perhaps matching TRBD1 or TRBD2 (5 bases each). There are 14 residues in the CDR3. V shed 4 bases and J shed 5 bases, with 15 bases lying between them. CDR1 and CDR2 from the germline V gene are SGDLS and YYNGEE. CDR3 sequence: CASSPHPREETQYF. CDR3 coding DNA: TGTGCCAGCAGCCCTCACCCCAGGGAGGAGACCCAGTACTTC.

The V and J genes are TRBV9 and TRBJ2-1, with 7 bases matching TRBD1. CDR1 and CDR2 (germline): SGDLS, YYNGEE. The CDR3 is made up of 15 amino acids. Losses at the gene ends were 2 bases for V and 4 bases for J; bases not matched to a gene: 6. Here the CDR3 reads CASSVLAGGYNEQFF. The CDR3 bases are TGTGCCAGCAGCGTGTTGGCAGGGGGTTACAATGAGCAGTTCTTC.

The CDR3 DNA sequence: TGTGCCTGGAGCCTTTCCAGGGAATCACCCCTCCACTTT. Encoded protein: CAWSLSRESPLHF. The rearrangement links TRBV30 to TRBJ1-6; D may be TRBD1 (5 bases). The V gene's germline CDR1 is GTSNPN and CDR2 SVGIG (reference sequence). CDR3 length: 13 residues. The ends were cut back, 3 bases at V and 10 bases at J, with 13 bases in the middle.

On this clone itself: Other DNA variants within this sample encode the same CDR3. V gene TRBV5-1 combines with J gene TRBJ2-7, with 8 nucleotides matching TRBD1. The V gene end was trimmed by 4 bases and the J gene end by 4 bases; junction bases not matched to a gene: 1. CDR1 SGHRS and CDR2 YFSETQ come from the germline V gene. The CDR3 runs 12 residues. Written as DNA, the CDR3 is TGCGCCAGCAGCCAGGGGGCTTACGAGCAGTACTTC. It encodes CASSQGAYEQYF.

As to this clone: Other nucleotide sequences from this sample produce the same CDR3. V gene TRBV30 combines with J gene TRBJ2-7; possibly TRBD1 for D (6 bases). Trimming stripped 2 bases from V and 3 bases from J, with 11 bases between. The CDR3 contains 13 residues. CDR1 is GTSNPN, CDR2 SVGIG, per germline (reference sequence). This CDR3 reads CAWSRGQYYEQYF. As DNA, the CDR3 is TGTGCCTGGAGTCGAGGACAGTACTACGAGCAGTACTTC.

The chain couples TRBV10-3 to TRBJ2-7; the D gene is possibly TRBD1 (6 bases). Trimming removed 4 bases from V and 2 bases from J, with 9 bases in between. The CDR3 totals 13 residues. CDR1 and CDR2 (germline): ENHRY, SYGVKD. This CDR3 reads CAISGGHPYEQYF. Written as DNA, the CDR3 is TGTGCCATCAGTGGGGGACACCCCTACGAGCAGTACTTC.

This chain links TRBV19 with TRBJ2-1; TRBD1 matches 8 bases. The CDR3 is made up of 16 amino acids. Unmatched junction bases numbered 14, after V lost 9 bases and J lost 4 bases. Per the germline V gene, CDR1 is LNHDA and CDR2 is SQIVND (reference sequence). In nucleotides, the CDR3 is TGTGCCAGCAGCCGGGACAGGACTCCCCCTTACAATGAGCAGTTCTTC. The encoded protein is CASSRDRTPPYNEQFF.

V is TRBV7-2 and J is TRBJ2-5, with 9 bases aligning to TRBD1. V was clipped by 1 base and J by 9 bases; unmatched bases: 15. The CDR3 spans 17 residues. Germline V gives CDR1 SGHTA, CDR2 FQGNSA. CDR3 residues: CASSLVLLGQGAGAQYF. Written as DNA, the CDR3 is TGTGCCAGCAGCTTAGTCCTCCTGGGACAGGGAGCTGGAGCCCAGTACTTC. The whole variable domain, remainder taken from reference TRBV7-2 and TRBJ2-5, is GAGVSQSPSNKVTEKGKDVELRCDPISGHTALYWYRQSLGQGLEFLIYFQGNSAPDKSGLPSDRFSAERTGGSVSTLTIQRTQQEDSAVYLCASSLVLLGQGAGAQYFGPGTRLLVL.

This clone turned up a few times. V is TRBV13 and J is TRBJ2-5; 8 bases fit TRBD2. Germline V gene sequence: CDR1 PRHDT, CDR2 FYEKMQ (reference sequence). The CDR3 sequence is 16 residues long. V shed 2 bases, J shed 1 base, and the junction held 6 bases outside the gene matches. The CDR3 reads CASSLRTTSAQETQYF. The CDR3 region has the DNA TGTGCCAGCAGCTTACGAACGACTAGCGCCCAAGAGACCCAGTACTTC. The variable domain in full, completed from reference TRBV13 and TRBJ2-5, reads AAGVIQSPRHLIKEKRETATLKCYPIPRHDTVYWYQQGPGQDPQFLISFYEKMQSDKGSIPDRFSAQQFSDYHSELNMSSLELGDSALYFCASSLRTTSAQETQYFGPGTRLLVL.

CDR3 region: CASSLDMNTEAFF. DNA for the CDR3: TGTGCCAGCAGTCTGGACATGAACACTGAAGCTTTCTTT. The genes are TRBV27 and TRBJ1-1; a possible D gene is TRBD1 (5 bases). V was clipped by 5 bases and J by 0 bases, with 7 bases between them. There are 13 residues in the CDR3. Germline V gives CDR1 MNHEY, CDR2 SMNVEV (reference sequence).

V usage is TRBV29-1 and J usage is TRBJ1-3, with a possible D match to TRBD1 (5 bases). CDR3 length equals 13 residues. V dropped 6 bases and J dropped 2 bases, with 11 bases sitting between them. The germline gives CDR1 SQVTM, CDR2 ANQGSEA. The CDR3 here is CSVASGPGNTIYF. CDR3 bases: TGCAGCGTGGCCTCGGGGCCTGGAAACACCATATATTTT.

The chain uses TRBV7-2 and TRBJ2-1; D uncertain. V was shortened by 3 bases and J by 7 bases, with 16 bases between the two germline ends. The CDR3 is 15 residues long. The germline V gene encodes CDR1 SGHTA and CDR2 FQGNSA. CDR3 residues: CASSLNETWGNEQFF. In DNA, the CDR3 is TGTGCCAGCAGCTTGAACGAGACTTGGGGTAATGAGCAGTTCTTC.

The J gene is TRBJ2-3, the V gene TRBV5-1; 9 bases line up with TRBD2. The germline V gene has CDR1 SGHRS and CDR2 YFSETQ. The CDR3 loop spans 16 amino acids. Trimming removed 0 bases from V and 4 bases from J; junction bases left unmatched: 6. DNA of the CDR3: TGCGCCAGCAGCTTGGGGGTAGCGGGAGCTGCAGATACGCAGTATTTT. Its translation: CASSLGVAGAADTQYF.

J is TRBJ1-1 and V is TRBV30, with unresolved D. This CDR3 is 13 amino acids long. V dropped 2 bases and J dropped 2 bases, with 9 bases sitting between them. Germline V gene data show CDR1 as GTSNPN and CDR2 as SVGIG (reference sequence). The CDR3 DNA follows: TGTGCCTGGAGTCCCAGGCTTAACACTGAAGCTTTCTTT. It yields the protein CAWSPRLNTEAFF.

This clone has just a few counts. This rearrangement joins TRBV30 to TRBJ1-5, with a weak D call TRBD1 (6 bases). The CDR3 extends over 14 amino acids. V shed 3 bases and J shed 0 bases, with 9 bases lying between them. CDR1 and CDR2 (germline): GTSNPN, SVGIG (reference sequence). The CDR3: CAWSGQLSNQPQHF. The DNA for the CDR3 is TGTGCCTGGAGCGGACAGCTTAGCAATCAGCCCCAGCATTTT. Full variable domain (outside the CDR3, taken from reference TRBV30 and TRBJ1-5): SQTIHQWPATLVQPVGSPLSLECTVEGTSNPNLYWYRQAAGRGLQLLFYSVGIGQISSEVPQNLSASRPQDRQFILSSKKLLLSDSGFYLCAWSGQLSNQPQHFGDGTRLSIL.

The chain combines TRBV29-1 with TRBJ2-1, with 8 nucleotides matching TRBD1. The J segment lost 0 bases and the V segment lost 5 bases, leaving 3 bases of the junction unmatched. Germline CDR1 and CDR2: SQVTM and ANQGSEA. The CDR3 is made up of 14 amino acids. The chain's CDR3 is CSVRTGSSYNEQFF. CDR3 DNA: TGCAGCGTTCGGACAGGGAGCTCCTACAATGAGCAGTTCTTC.

This clone was observed a handful of times. The genes are TRBV13 and TRBJ2-7; D unresolved. In germline, CDR1 is PRHDT, CDR2 FYEKMQ (reference sequence). CDR3 length: 15 amino acids. The V end lost 5 bases, the J end lost 6 bases, and 20 bases lay between the germline ends. The CDR3, as DNA: TGTGCCAGCAGCGCAACCGGGTCCACTCCTCTCGAGCAGTACTTC. Its translation: CASSATGSTPLEQYF. Complete variable domain (other parts from reference TRBV13 and TRBJ2-7): AAGVIQSPRHLIKEKRETATLKCYPIPRHDTVYWYQQGPGQDPQFLISFYEKMQSDKGSIPDRFSAQQFSDYHSELNMSSLELGDSALYFCASSATGSTPLEQYFGPGTRLTVT.

The gene calls are TRBV10-3 and TRBJ2-5; possible D gene TRBD1, 6 bases. The CDR3 is 14 amino acids. V lost 1 base and J lost 3, with 9 bases in between. Germline V gene sequence: CDR1 ENHRY, CDR2 SYGVKD. The CDR3 DNA reads as TGTGCCATCAGTGAGTTTGCAGGGGAAGAGACCCAGTACTTC. Translation gives CAISEFAGEETQYF.

This clone occurred a few times. This chain uses TRBV7-2 with TRBJ2-3; D is uncertain. The ends were cut back, 3 bases at V and 5 bases at J, with 9 bases in the middle. The germline V gene encodes CDR1 SGHTA and CDR2 FQGNSA. CDR3 length: 13 residues. The CDR3 DNA sequence: TGTGCCAGCAGCTTTCCATCCATAGATACGCAGTATTTT. This sequence encodes CASSFPSIDTQYF. The whole variable domain, remainder taken from reference TRBV7-2 and TRBJ2-3, is GAGVSQSPSNKVTEKGKDVELRCDPISGHTALYWYRQSLGQGLEFLIYFQGNSAPDKSGLPSDRFSAERTGGSVSTLTIQRTQQEDSAVYLCASSFPSIDTQYFGPGTRLTVL.

The genes are TRBV5-1 and TRBJ2-1, with 7 bases lining up with TRBD2. The germline gives CDR1 SGHRS, CDR2 YFSETQ. The J segment lost 4 bases and the V segment lost 0 bases, leaving 4 bases of the junction unmatched. The CDR3 contains 15 residues. CDR3 residues: CASSLGSSGYNEQFF. The CDR3 DNA sequence: TGCGCCAGCAGCTTGGGGTCTAGCGGTTACAATGAGCAGTTCTTC.

This clone was seen a few times. The CDR3 reads CSVEVALKETQYF. CDR3 DNA: TGCAGCGTTGAAGTAGCTCTTAAGGAGACCCAGTACTTC. The chain is built from TRBV29-1 and TRBJ2-5; D is unclear. Germline V CDR1 and CDR2: SQVTM, ANQGSEA. CDR3 length: 13 residues. V was shortened by 1 base and J by 5 bases, with 11 bases between the two germline ends.

The V and J genes are TRBV2 and TRBJ1-5; perhaps TRBD1 as D (6 bases). Trimming took off 5 bases at V and 5 bases at J, with 7 bases between the two ends. Germline V gene lookup returns CDR1 SNHLY and CDR2 FYNNEI. The CDR3 runs to 12 residues. CDR3 sequence (DNA): TGTGCCAGCAGTCCAGGGGATCAGCCCCAGCATTTT. Its translation is CASSPGDQPQHF.

The chain carries TRBV18 and TRBJ1-2, with D unresolved. The CDR3 has 13 residues. Between the trimmed V and J ends, which lost 3 bases and 6 bases, there was a span of 11 bases. The germline V gene has CDR1 KGHSH and CDR2 LQKENI. CDR3 sequence (DNA): TGTGCCAGCTCACCGTCGGTGAGGGATGGCTACACCTTC. Amino acid sequence: CASSPSVRDGYTF.

This chain joins TRBV11-3 and TRBJ2-7, with 9 bases matching TRBD2. The CDR3 has 14 amino acids. Trimming at V came to 5 bases and at J to 2 bases, leaving 4 bases not matched to a gene. CDR1 and CDR2 (germline): SGHNT, YENEEA. The chain's CDR3 is CASSVSGSTYEQYF. CDR3 DNA: TGTGCCAGCAGCGTTAGCGGGAGCACCTACGAGCAGTACTTC.

The J gene is TRBJ1-2, the V gene TRBV6-6, with D possibly matching TRBD1 (6 bases). The CDR3 is 13 residues long. Germline CDR1 reads MNHNY; CDR2 reads SVGAGI (reference sequence). The V and J ends lost 5 bases and 1 base respectively, with 8 bases between them. The CDR3 DNA sequence: TGTGCCAGCAGTGCACAGGGTAACTATGGCTACACCTTC. This sequence encodes CASSAQGNYGYTF.